A selection of T cell receptor beta chains follows, all from one sample in a study of tumour-infiltrating T cells in Burkitt lymphoma. The assay was immunoSEQ multiplex PCR, and TCRdb's table has in-frame clones only and misses some. The data hold 15,000 to 20,000 clones, with approximately 80% observed a single time. Sequencing was performed on tumor tissue. The receptor source for this set is a human donor with diffuse large B-cell lymphoma. Both conserved end residues are part of each CDR3. Fields, in order: V gene, J gene, clone size, CDR3 protein. Where a row states a size, it is once, few, many or the class of an expanded clone; other rows omit it.

TRBV6-1	TRBJ2-7	NA	CATRFRALAYEQYF
TRBV7-9	TRBJ2-1	NA	CASRPMGRESSYNEQFF
TRBV6-5	TRBJ1-2	NA	CASSYDSPNYGYTF
TRBV5-1	TRBJ2-7	NA	CASSPTGGHYEQYF
TRBV5-1	TRBJ2-3	NA	CASSLVPLAGGSSTDTQYF
TRBV5-5	TRBJ2-3	NA	CASSSVTDMQYF
TRBV28	TRBJ2-5	NA	CASSLWASESETQYF
TRBV9	TRBJ1-5	NA	CASSRTGASNQPQHF
TRBV2	TRBJ1-4	NA	CASSVQGELFF
TRBV5-1	TRBJ1-1	NA	CASSLILGTVNTEAFF
TRBV27	TRBJ1-1	NA	CASSLSGLNTEAFF
TRBV10-3	TRBJ2-7	NA	CAISESEREQYF
TRBV18	TRBJ2-6	NA	CASSRDSQSSGANVLTF
TRBV5-6	TRBJ1-1	NA	CASSLVGGEQVAFF
TRBV27	TRBJ1-1	NA	CASQGGFTEAFF
TRBV5-4	TRBJ2-1	few	CASSAGTSDEQFF
TRBV5-1	TRBJ2-5	NA	CASSAETGKETQYF